These 2 T cell receptor beta chains originate from one sample sequenced in a study of blood T cell repertoires in COVID-19. Some clones are missing from TCRdb's copy, which holds only in-frame ones; the method was immunoSEQ multiplex PCR. This table has around 260,000 clones, 70% to 90% appearing once. The material sequenced was peripheral blood. These receptors were taken from a human donor in a cohort sampled during active COVID-19.

This chain uses TRBV5-4 with TRBJ2-7; 7 bases line up with TRBD1. In germline, CDR1 is SGHNT, CDR2 YYREEE (reference sequence). J gave up 5 bases and V 3 bases, and 8 bases lay outside the gene matches. The CDR3 sequence is 14 residues long. CDR3 amino acids: CASSSGTAGNEQYF. CDR3 nucleotides: TGTGCCAGCAGCTCCGGGACAGCAGGGAACGAGCAGTACTTC.

The chain employs TRBV5-6 and TRBJ1-3, with 7 bases lining up with TRBD1. J was trimmed by 3 bases and V by 4 bases; bases with no gene match: 7. Germline lookup yields CDR1 SGHDT and CDR2 YYEEEE. The CDR3 has 15 amino acids. CDR3 sequence: CASSPQGGNGNTIYF. CDR3 coding DNA: TGTGCCAGCAGCCCTCAGGGGGGAAATGGAAACACCATATATTTT.